The 10 T cell receptor beta chains presented below share a single source sample, sequenced in a study of cytotoxic CD8 clonotypes in ibrutinib-treated CLL (dated by TCRdb to the early 2020s). Preparation of the library involved the immunoSEQ multiplex PCR assay. TCRdb took over this immuneACCESS table, retaining in-frame rearrangements with V and J assigned. Such tables are incomplete; in checked studies, under half of the missing clones stem from an unresolved V gene, and the remainder is unexplained. A total of about 68,000 clones appear in this sample, roughly nine tenths of them only once. The top ten hold roughly 3% of the sample. This specimen's time point label, interpreted: about a year on ibrutinib. The sequencing used PBMCs, collected after 12 months of ibrutinib treatment. The receptors stem from a human donor with chronic lymphocytic leukemia.

This chain links TRBV29-1 with TRBJ2-7; D gene uncertain. This CDR3 has 18 amino acids. V shed 0 bases and J shed 2 bases, with 23 bases lying between them. CDR1 and CDR2 from the germline V gene are SQVTM and ANQGSEA. CDR3 nucleotide sequence: TGCAGCGTTGAAGAGGAGCCGAGGTCCCCGACCGAGACCTACGAGCAGTACTTC. The encoded protein is CSVEEEPRSPTETYEQYF.

This chain uses TRBV18 with TRBJ2-3; 9 bases agree with TRBD2. Looked up from germline, CDR1 is KGHSH and CDR2 is LQKENI. CDR3 length equals 16 residues. With 6 bases clipped from V and 8 bases from J, the junction kept 15 bases outside the gene matches. DNA of the CDR3: TGTGCCAGCTCCTCAGTAGCGGGAGCAGTTTTTGGTACGCAGTATTTT. Translation gives CASSSVAGAVFGTQYF.

The chain carries TRBV19 and TRBJ1-2; D is undetermined. The germline V and J ends were trimmed by 0 bases and 2 bases, with 10 bases remaining between them. The V gene's germline CDR1 is LNHDA and CDR2 SQIVND (reference sequence). The CDR3 runs to 15 residues. The CDR3 loop is CASSIEEAGNYGYTF. The DNA for the CDR3 is TGTGCCAGTAGTATAGAAGAAGCGGGCAACTATGGCTACACCTTC.

The rearrangement joins TRBV7-9 to TRBJ1-2, with 9 positions matching TRBD1. The CDR3 has 17 amino acids. The trim removed 1 base at V and 8 bases at J, leaving 14 bases unmatched. Germline CDR1 reads SEHNR; CDR2 reads FQNEAQ (reference sequence). The CDR3: CASSLGLRDRDFGGYTF. CDR3 nucleotide sequence: TGTGCCAGCAGCTTAGGTCTCCGGGACAGGGATTTTGGAGGCTACACCTTC.

The chain recombines TRBV6-5 with TRBJ2-2; 8 nucleotides align to TRBD2. V lost 4 bases and J lost 1; bases outside the gene matches: 2. The CDR3 is made up of 15 amino acids. From germline, CDR1 is MNHEY and CDR2 SVGAGI. The CDR3 loop is CASSLSGRNTGELFF. The CDR3 coding sequence is TGTGCCAGCAGTTTAAGCGGGAGGAACACCGGGGAGCTGTTTTTT.

This chain connects TRBV18 to TRBJ1-1; 7 bases map to TRBD1. V lost 4 bases to trimming and J lost 1 base; unmatched junction nucleotides: 3. This CDR3 is built from 14 residues. Germline CDR1 is KGHSH and CDR2 is LQKENI. The CDR3 loop reads CASSQGAGNTEAFF. CDR3 nucleotides: TGTGCCAGCTCACAGGGGGCTGGGAACACTGAAGCTTTCTTT.

The rearrangement links TRBV5-1 to TRBJ1-2; TRBD1 matches at 8 bases. Germline values: CDR1 SGHRS, CDR2 YFSETQ. This CDR3 contains 16 residues. Unmatched junction bases numbered 8, after V lost 4 bases and J lost 0 bases. The CDR3 DNA follows: TGCGCCAGCAGCCGAGGGACAGGAGCTGCTAACTATGGCTACACCTTC. Translated, it gives CASSRGTGAANYGYTF.

The chain joins TRBV25-1 to TRBJ1-5; no firm D call. CDR1 is MGHDK, CDR2 SYGVNS, per germline. The CDR3 runs 13 residues. V was shortened by 6 bases and J by 7 bases, with 13 bases between the two germline ends. The CDR3 DNA reads TGTGCCAGCAGCAGGACGGGTGACCAGCCCCAGCATTTT. Its protein is CASSRTGDQPQHF.

The rearrangement joins TRBV7-9 to TRBJ2-5, with 11 bases matching TRBD1. The DNA end is a closer match to TRBJ2-7, so the J assignment may be wrong. In germline, CDR1 is SEHNR, CDR2 FQNEAQ (reference sequence). The CDR3 spans 18 residues. This CDR3 reads CASSAFFVSGTGGYEQYF. The DNA of the CDR3 is TGTGCCAGCAGCGCCTTTTTCGTGTCCGGGACAGGGGGCTACGAGCAGTACTTC.

V and J are TRBV27 and TRBJ1-1, with TRBD1 as a possible D gene (5 bases). The ends were cut back, 4 bases at V and 4 bases at J, with 10 bases in the middle. Germline V gene data show CDR1 as MNHEY and CDR2 as SMNVEV (reference sequence). The CDR3 extends over 13 amino acids. As DNA, the CDR3 is TGTGCCAGCAGTTCGGGGCTTTTCACTGAAGCTTTCTTT. It codes for CASSSGLFTEAFF.